The rows below give T cell receptor beta chains drawn from one sample of a study of blood T cell repertoires in COVID-19. Method: immunoSEQ multiplex PCR; TCRdb's copy keeps in-frame clones and lacks some. This sample has under 300,000 clones, with roughly 87% found just once. The sample was peripheral blood. Source of these receptors: a woman aged 25 to 39 with acute or convalescent COVID-19. Each CDR3 is given with its conserved first and last residue. D genes are given only for firm matches. Not all rows give a size; the values are once, few, many and, for expanded clones, a class.

clone size	V gene	J gene	D gene	CDR3 protein	CDR3 DNA
NA	TRBV29-1	TRBJ2-1	TRBD2	CSVDPSGRFPPKFF	TGCAGCGTTGACCCGAGCGGGAGATTCCCCCCGAAGTTCTTC
many	TRBV6-2/TRBV6-3	TRBJ1-1	NA	CASSYSRDIGTEAFF	TGTGCCAGCAGTTACTCGAGGGATATTGGCACTGAAGCTTTCTTT
NA	TRBV30	TRBJ2-7	NA	CAWKTFALQTGEQYF	TGTGCCTGGAAGACTTTTGCACTCCAGACGGGCGAGCAGTACTTC
NA	TRBV27	TRBJ1-1	NA	CASSLSRPSSGEAFF	TGTGCCAGCAGTTTATCCAGACCTTCGTCGGGAGAAGCTTTCTTT
NA	TRBV4-3	TRBJ2-7	NA	CASSQGRDRHSYEQYF	TGCGCCAGCAGCCAAGGGAGGGACAGACACTCCTACGAGCAGTACTTC
few	TRBV27	TRBJ2-2	NA	CASSYGGNTGELFF	TGTGCCAGCAGTTACGGAGGGAACACCGGGGAGCTGTTTTTT
NA	TRBV9	TRBJ2-2	TRBD2	CASSREGDGELFF	TGTGCCAGCAGTCGGGAGGGGGACGGGGAGCTGTTTTTT
NA	TRBV2	TRBJ2-1	TRBD2	CASEREGDEQFF	TGTGCCAGCGAGCGGGAGGGCGATGAGCAGTTCTTC
NA	TRBV10-3	TRBJ2-2	TRBD1	CAIDRDRDTGELFF	TGTGCCATTGATAGGGACAGGGACACCGGGGAGCTGTTTTTT
NA	TRBV13	TRBJ2-7	NA	CASSPASTGQGYF	TGTGCCAGCAGCCCCGCCTCGACAGGCCAGGGGTACTTC
NA	TRBV3-1/TRBV3-2	TRBJ2-7	NA	CASSQVPDSSRYEQYF	TGTGCCAGCAGCCAAGTCCCGGACTCTAGCAGGTACGAGCAGTACTTC
NA	TRBV9	TRBJ2-7	TRBD2	CASSPGVAGIYEQYF	TGTGCCAGCAGCCCTGGGGTAGCGGGGATCTACGAGCAGTACTTC
NA	TRBV9	TRBJ2-5	NA	CASSVGRREETQYF	TGTGCCAGCAGCGTAGGTCGACGGGAAGAGACCCAGTACTTC
NA	TRBV6-2/TRBV6-3	TRBJ2-3	NA	CASSYPDYADTQYF	TGTGCCAGCAGTTACCCGGACTACGCAGATACGCAGTATTTT
NA	TRBV6-2/TRBV6-3	TRBJ2-5	NA	CASSYSSSGRETQYF	TGTGCCAGCAGTTACTCGAGTTCGGGGAGAGAGACCCAGTACTTC
NA	TRBV18	TRBJ1-6	NA	CASSPGPRGNSPLHF	TGTGCCAGCTCACCTGGTCCCAGGGGAAACTCACCCCTCCACTTT
NA	TRBV4-1	TRBJ2-7	TRBD2	CASSQLAGGREQYF	TGCGCCAGCAGCCAACTAGCGGGAGGGAGAGAGCAGTACTTC
once	TRBV11-2	TRBJ1-3	NA	CASSPGRTERNTIYF	TGTGCCAGCAGCCCCGGACGGACTGAAAGAAACACCATATATTTT
NA	TRBV6-4	TRBJ2-1	TRBD2	CASSDSRTSGRHSYNEQFF	TGTGCCAGCAGTGACTCGCGGACTAGCGGGCGACACTCCTACAATGAGCAGTTCTTC
few	TRBV7-2	TRBJ2-1	TRBD2	CASSSVAGVGDEQFF	TGTGCCAGCAGCTCAGTAGCGGGAGTGGGCGATGAGCAGTTCTTC
once	TRBV6-2/TRBV6-3	TRBJ2-7	NA	CASSYEPGRDFSYEQYF	TGTGCCAGCAGTTACGAACCCGGCAGGGATTTCTCCTACGAGCAGTACTTC
once	TRBV5-1	TRBJ2-7	TRBD1	CASSEGQERSYEQYF	TGCGCCAGCAGCGAGGGACAGGAACGCTCCTACGAGCAGTACTTC
NA	TRBV9	TRBJ1-5	NA	CASSVDPGVNQPQHF	TGTGCCAGCAGCGTAGATCCCGGGGTCAATCAGCCCCAGCATTTT
NA	TRBV4-2	TRBJ2-1	TRBD2	CASSLLAGFYNEQFF	TGTGCCAGCAGCCTACTAGCGGGCTTCTACAATGAGCAGTTCTTC
NA	TRBV7-9	TRBJ2-7	TRBD2	CASSSNIGGSSYEQYF	TGTGCCAGCAGCTCCAACATTGGCGGGAGCTCCTACGAGCAGTACTTC
once	TRBV30	TRBJ1-5	NA	CAWSDLGSGISNQPQHF	TGTGCCTGGAGTGATTTAGGATCCGGGATCAGCAATCAGCCCCAGCATTTT
NA	TRBV24-1	TRBJ2-1	NA	CATSDLTCLPRLCGHEQFF	TGTGCCACCAGTGATTTAACCTGTCTCCCACGGCTATGTGGGCATGAGCAGTTCTTC
NA	TRBV13	TRBJ2-7	TRBD1	CASSYRDRGLWYEQYF	TGTGCCAGCAGCTACCGGGACAGGGGGCTTTGGTACGAGCAGTACTTC
NA	TRBV5-4	TRBJ2-5	NA	CASSLGPSYQETQYF	TGTGCCAGCAGCTTGGGTCCCTCGTACCAAGAGACCCAGTACTTC
NA	TRBV4-1	TRBJ2-1	NA	CASSQDKASAYNEQFF	TGCGCCAGCAGCCAAGATAAGGCTAGCGCGTACAATGAGCAGTTCTTC
NA	TRBV7-2	TRBJ1-2	NA	CASIPREAANYGYTF	TGTGCCAGCATCCCACGGGAAGCGGCTAACTATGGCTACACCTTC
NA	TRBV7-2	TRBJ2-3	TRBD1	CASRDREFLRDTQYF	TGTGCCAGCAGGGACAGGGAATTTCTCCGCGATACGCAGTATTTT
NA	TRBV24-1	TRBJ1-5	NA	CATSDLFGRESVNQPQHF	TGTGCCACCAGTGATTTATTCGGCAGGGAAAGCGTCAATCAGCCCCAGCATTTT
NA	TRBV7-3	TRBJ2-1	TRBD2	CASSLTGTSGYNEQFF	TGTGCCAGCAGCTTAACGGGGACTAGCGGTTACAATGAGCAGTTCTTC
NA	TRBV9	TRBJ2-3	NA	CASSAERSGTDTQYF	TGTGCCAGCAGCGCTGAGCGGAGCGGGACAGATACGCAGTATTTT
NA	TRBV6-5	TRBJ2-7	NA	CASSRQGRQYF	TGTGCCAGCAGTCGACAAGGGAGGCAGTACTTC
NA	TRBV19	TRBJ2-7	TRBD2	CASSSSGSGYEQYF	TGTGCCAGTAGCTCTAGCGGGAGCGGGTACGAGCAGTACTTC
NA	TRBV6-6	TRBJ1-5	NA	CASRRDTLNQPQHF	TGTGCCAGCAGACGCGACACGTTGAATCAGCCCCAGCATTTT
NA	TRBV27	TRBJ2-2	TRBD1	CASTDRGQDTGELFF	TGTGCCAGCACGGACAGGGGGCAGGACACCGGGGAGCTGTTTTTT
many	TRBV4-3	TRBJ2-2	NA	CASSQGQTNTGELFF	TGCGCCAGCAGCCAAGGACAGACGAACACCGGGGAGCTGTTTTTT
NA	TRBV21-1	TRBJ2-1	NA	CASSKDSRVFNEQFF	TGTGCCAGCAGCAAAGATAGCAGGGTTTTCAATGAGCAGTTCTTC
once	TRBV19	TRBJ1-2	NA	CASSIDLYGYTF	TGTGCCAGTAGTATAGATCTGTATGGCTACACCTTC
NA	TRBV13	TRBJ2-3	TRBD2	CASSLGGRATDTQYF	TGTGCCAGCAGCTTAGGCGGGAGGGCGACAGATACGCAGTATTTT
NA	TRBV19	TRBJ1-1	NA	CASSILQVNTEAFF	TGTGCCAGTAGTATTTTACAGGTGAACACTGAAGCTTTCTTT
NA	TRBV29-1	TRBJ2-6	NA	CSVRTNSGANVLTF	TGCAGCGTTCGGACAAACTCTGGGGCCAACGTCCTGACTTTC
NA	TRBV7-2	TRBJ2-2	TRBD2	CASSPPGLAGVTGELFF	TGTGCCAGCAGCCCACCGGGACTAGCGGGAGTCACCGGGGAGCTGTTTTTT
once	TRBV30	TRBJ2-3	TRBD2	CSVGLTSWDTQYF	TGTTCGGTGGGCCTGACTAGCTGGGATACGCAGTATTTT
NA	TRBV7-2	TRBJ1-3	TRBD1	CASSLAPGTGYGNTIYF	TGTGCCAGCAGCTTAGCCCCCGGGACAGGGTACGGAAACACCATATATTTT
NA	TRBV5-4	TRBJ2-7	TRBD1	CASSSQSGQGLKEQYF	TGTGCCAGCAGCTCTCAGTCGGGACAGGGCTTAAAAGAGCAGTACTTC
NA	TRBV6-5	TRBJ2-3	NA	CASSQTIVDTQYF	TGTGCCAGCAGCCAAACAATTGTTGATACGCAGTATTTT
once	TRBV5-1	TRBJ2-3	TRBD2	CASSTGLAGVDTQYF	TGCGCCAGCAGCACAGGACTAGCGGGAGTTGATACGCAGTATTTT
NA	TRBV30	TRBJ2-2	NA	CAWVWRGGLNTGELFF	TGTGCCTGGGTGTGGCGCGGGGGCCTGAACACCGGGGAGCTGTTTTTT
NA	TRBV11-3	TRBJ1-1	TRBD1	CASSSGTDNTEAFF	TGTGCCAGCAGTTCCGGGACAGACAACACTGAAGCTTTCTTT